These T cell receptor beta chains were read from a single sample in a study of control samples from healthy donors and cancer patients. The repertoire was sequenced with immunoSEQ multiplex PCR; TCRdb's copy has only in-frame clones and lacks some. The repertoire holds about 100,000 clones, roughly 87% seen once, with over 15% in the top ten. The material sequenced was blood. These receptors all stem from a woman aged 50 to 60 in good health. CDR3s include the opening cysteine and the closing phenylalanine or tryptophan. D genes are given only for firm matches. Clone size, where shown, is once, few, many, or a class for clones that have expanded.

clone size: .; J gene: TRBJ1-6; V gene: TRBV6-5; D gene: .; CDR3 DNA: TGTGCCAGCAGTTCTTCCGGGACGGTAAATTCACCCCTCCACTTT; CDR3 protein: CASSSSGTVNSPLHF
clone size: .; J gene: TRBJ2-3; V gene: TRBV27; D gene: .; CDR3 DNA: TGTGCCAGCAGCCCCCGAGGCCTCACCACAGATACGCAGTATTTT; CDR3 protein: CASSPRGLTTDTQYF
clone size: .; J gene: TRBJ1-5; V gene: TRBV7-8; D gene: .; CDR3 DNA: TGTGCCAGCAGCTTGTGGAGGGTAGAGCCCCAGCATTTT; CDR3 protein: CASSLWRVEPQHF
clone size: few; J gene: TRBJ2-4; V gene: TRBV7-2; D gene: .; CDR3 DNA: TGTGCCAGCAGCTTAGTCGGGGACATTCAGTACTTC; CDR3 protein: CASSLVGDIQYF
clone size: .; J gene: TRBJ2-2; V gene: TRBV5-1; D gene: .; CDR3 DNA: TGCGCCAGCAGCCCGGGAGGGGAGCTGTTTTTT; CDR3 protein: CASSPGGELFF
clone size: few; J gene: TRBJ1-1; V gene: TRBV19; D gene: .; CDR3 DNA: TGTGCCAGTACCAGAGGGGCGTACACTGAAGCTTTCTTT; CDR3 protein: CASTRGAYTEAFF
clone size: .; J gene: TRBJ2-5; V gene: TRBV7-3; D gene: TRBD2; CDR3 DNA: TGTGCCAGCAGCTTGCTAGCGGGAGTCCCCCAAGAGACCCAGTACTTC; CDR3 protein: CASSLLAGVPQETQYF
clone size: .; J gene: TRBJ1-1; V gene: TRBV18; D gene: .; CDR3 DNA: TGTGCCAGCTCACCTGCAGGGGTCGACACTGAAGCTTTCTTT; CDR3 protein: CASSPAGVDTEAFF
clone size: .; J gene: TRBJ1-5; V gene: TRBV18; D gene: .; CDR3 DNA: TGTGCCAGCTCACCGGAACGTAATCAGCCCCAGCATTTT; CDR3 protein: CASSPERNQPQHF
clone size: .; J gene: TRBJ1-1; V gene: TRBV27; D gene: .; CDR3 DNA: TGTGCCAGCGGTGAGGTCACTGAAGCTTTCTTT; CDR3 protein: CASGEVTEAFF
clone size: .; J gene: TRBJ1-5; V gene: TRBV27; D gene: .; CDR3 DNA: TGTGCCAGCAGAGGGACCTATAGCAATCAGCCCCAGCATTTT; CDR3 protein: CASRGTYSNQPQHF
clone size: .; J gene: TRBJ1-5; V gene: TRBV19; D gene: .; CDR3 DNA: TGTGCCAGCAGTATTAGGGGACCTAATCAGCCCCAGCATTTT; CDR3 protein: CASSIRGPNQPQHF
clone size: once; J gene: TRBJ2-3; V gene: TRBV12-5; D gene: TRBD1; CDR3 DNA: TGTGCTAGTGGTCCGGACAGCGGGACAGGGGATACGCAGTATTTT; CDR3 protein: CASGPDSGTGDTQYF
clone size: .; J gene: TRBJ2-7; V gene: TRBV30; D gene: .; CDR3 DNA: TGTGCCTGGACCGGTTACGGGCAAGAGCAGTACTTC; CDR3 protein: CAWTGYGQEQYF
clone size: .; J gene: TRBJ1-5; V gene: TRBV19; D gene: .; CDR3 DNA: TGTGCCAGTAGTTCCGGGGAGGGTAAGGGCAATCAGCCCCAGCATTTT; CDR3 protein: CASSSGEGKGNQPQHF
clone size: .; J gene: TRBJ1-2; V gene: TRBV12-3/TRBV12-4; D gene: .; CDR3 DNA: TGTGCCAGCAGTCTGACAGTTTATGGCTACACCTTC; CDR3 protein: CASSLTVYGYTF
clone size: .; J gene: TRBJ2-2; V gene: TRBV11-2; D gene: TRBD2; CDR3 DNA: TGTGCCAGCAGCCCTCTAGCGGGACCCACCGGGGAGCTGTTTTTT; CDR3 protein: CASSPLAGPTGELFF
clone size: .; J gene: TRBJ1-1; V gene: TRBV7-8; D gene: TRBD1; CDR3 DNA: TGTGCCAGCGAGGACAGGGGAGGGATCACTGAAGCTTTCTTT; CDR3 protein: CASEDRGGITEAFF
clone size: .; J gene: TRBJ1-1; V gene: TRBV6-5; D gene: .; CDR3 DNA: TGTGCCAGCAGCCATCCGGGCGGGGTGAACACTGAAGCTTTCTTT; CDR3 protein: CASSHPGGVNTEAFF
clone size: .; J gene: TRBJ1-2; V gene: TRBV30; D gene: .; CDR3 DNA: TGTGCCTGGAGTCGCCGAAGTCACCCCGACGGCACCTTC; CDR3 protein: CAWSRRSHPDGTF
clone size: .; J gene: TRBJ2-1; V gene: TRBV7-9; D gene: .; CDR3 DNA: TGTGCCAGCAGCCGGACTGGAGGCTCCTACAATGAGCAGTTCTTC; CDR3 protein: CASSRTGGSYNEQFF
clone size: .; J gene: TRBJ1-3; V gene: TRBV7-3; D gene: .; CDR3 DNA: TGTGCCAGCAGCCGGACAGACTCTGGAAACACCATATATTTT; CDR3 protein: CASSRTDSGNTIYF
clone size: .; J gene: TRBJ1-1; V gene: TRBV12-3/TRBV12-4; D gene: .; CDR3 DNA: TGTGCCAGCAGTTTGAGGGACACTGAAGCTTTCTTT; CDR3 protein: CASSLRDTEAFF
clone size: .; J gene: TRBJ1-6; V gene: TRBV28; D gene: .; CDR3 DNA: TGTGCCAGCAGTTTAAGGCGGGCCATAAATTCACCCCTCCACTTT; CDR3 protein: CASSLRRAINSPLHF
clone size: .; J gene: TRBJ1-4; V gene: TRBV6-2/TRBV6-3; D gene: .; CDR3 DNA: TGTGCCAGCAGTTATCAGAAGAATGAAAAACTGTTTTTT; CDR3 protein: CASSYQKNEKLFF
clone size: .; J gene: TRBJ1-1; V gene: TRBV11-1; D gene: .; CDR3 DNA: TGTGCCAGCAGCTTAGACGTGGCGTTGGGCACTGAAGCTTTCTTT; CDR3 protein: CASSLDVALGTEAFF
clone size: .; J gene: TRBJ1-1; V gene: TRBV5-1; D gene: TRBD1; CDR3 DNA: TGCGCCAGCAGCAAGACAGGGATTAACACTGAAGCTTTCTTT; CDR3 protein: CASSKTGINTEAFF
clone size: .; J gene: TRBJ1-1; V gene: TRBV6-5; D gene: .; CDR3 DNA: TGTGCCAGCAGGAAGACAGCCCTGAACACTGAAGCTTTCTTT; CDR3 protein: CASRKTALNTEAFF
clone size: .; J gene: TRBJ2-5; V gene: TRBV7-7; D gene: TRBD2; CDR3 DNA: TGTGCCAGCAGCTTCCGAAGCGGGGGAGAGACCCAGTACTTC; CDR3 protein: CASSFRSGGETQYF
clone size: .; J gene: TRBJ1-1; V gene: TRBV6-5; D gene: .; CDR3 DNA: TGTGCCAGCGGGAATACTGAAGCTTTCTTT; CDR3 protein: CASGNTEAFF
clone size: .; J gene: TRBJ2-7; V gene: TRBV10-2; D gene: TRBD1; CDR3 DNA: TGCGCCAGCGGGACAGGGAACGAGCAGTACTTC; CDR3 protein: CASGTGNEQYF
clone size: .; J gene: TRBJ1-3; V gene: TRBV10-2; D gene: .; CDR3 DNA: TGCGCCAGCAGTATGGACATCGGAAACACCATATATTTT; CDR3 protein: CASSMDIGNTIYF